A selection of T cell receptor beta chains follows, all from one sample in a study of T cells in lung cancer brain metastases. Profiled with immunoSEQ multiplex PCR; TCRdb holds only in-frame clones, not every one. The table lists under 6,000 clones, 80% to 90% of them singletons. Input material: tumor tissue from the primary lung tumor. The receptors here all came from a man in his forties or fifties with non-small cell lung cancer. CDR3s include the opening cysteine and the closing phenylalanine or tryptophan.

CDR3aa: CAWSNTFGGEQFF; j_gene: TRBJ2-1; v_gene: TRBV30
CDR3aa: CASSFGLANTDTQYF; j_gene: TRBJ2-3; v_gene: TRBV9
CDR3aa: CASSLRMNTETFF; j_gene: TRBJ1-1; v_gene: TRBV27
CDR3aa: CASSLQGSNEKLFF; j_gene: TRBJ1-4; v_gene: TRBV5-1
CDR3aa: CASSLATGGVYGYTF; j_gene: TRBJ1-2; v_gene: TRBV5-1
CDR3aa: CASSPDRQVGGYTF; j_gene: TRBJ1-2; v_gene: TRBV18
CDR3aa: CASSLGNSQSYEQYF; j_gene: TRBJ2-7; v_gene: TRBV7-9
CDR3aa: CVWSVLSRGHQPQHF; j_gene: TRBJ1-5; v_gene: TRBV30
CDR3aa: CASTPGYWAQYF; j_gene: TRBJ2-5; v_gene: TRBV2
CDR3aa: CASSLGTPSTDTQYF; j_gene: TRBJ2-3; v_gene: TRBV5-4
CDR3aa: CASTEAGGGSSYEQYF; j_gene: TRBJ2-7; v_gene: TRBV5-4
CDR3aa: CASSPSQDETQYF; j_gene: TRBJ2-5; v_gene: TRBV18
CDR3aa: CASRPGQGPDTQYF; j_gene: TRBJ2-3; v_gene: TRBV28
CDR3aa: CASSRRGDSLNQETQYF; j_gene: TRBJ2-5; v_gene: TRBV11-2
CDR3aa: CASSVIGGLNKQFF; j_gene: TRBJ2-1; v_gene: TRBV7-3
CDR3aa: CASRLGGPGQGIYEQYF; j_gene: TRBJ2-7; v_gene: TRBV12-2
CDR3aa: CASSGRDRVPYEQYF; j_gene: TRBJ2-7; v_gene: TRBV7-3
CDR3aa: CASSSVLAGSHEQYF; j_gene: TRBJ2-7; v_gene: TRBV7-3